This TCR beta chain was recorded in a study of T cells after yellow fever vaccination. General study points: Re-detected after boosting: most primary clones, around 97% of CD4 and under 90% of CD8. Highly abundant clonotypes carried over from the bulk population could end up in FACS-sorted repertoires as contaminants. Overall, a small share of clonotypes was seen in both CD4 and CD8 compartments.

The J segment lost 6 bases and the V segment lost 5 bases, leaving 2 bases of the junction unmatched. The CDR3 is made up of 14 amino acids. In germline, CDR1 is MNHEY, CDR2 SVGEGT. This clonotype was seen at least ten times. Its antigen is still unknown. TCRdb ran MiXCR on the 5' RACE reads and lists one entry per CDR3 protein. This table has 300,000 or so distinct CDR3 sequences, 13% appearing once. The sequencing used CD4+ T cells sorted from PBMCs, collected 45 days after the yellow fever booster vaccination. The TCR comes from a man aged 30 to 45 who received the YFV17D yellow fever vaccine. The chain joins TRBV6-2 or TRBV6-3 to TRBJ1-6; 9 bases agree with TRBD1. The DNA of the CDR3 is TGTGCCAGCAGTCCGGGACAGGGTAATTCACCCCTCCACTTT. Translated: CASSPGQGNSPLHF.